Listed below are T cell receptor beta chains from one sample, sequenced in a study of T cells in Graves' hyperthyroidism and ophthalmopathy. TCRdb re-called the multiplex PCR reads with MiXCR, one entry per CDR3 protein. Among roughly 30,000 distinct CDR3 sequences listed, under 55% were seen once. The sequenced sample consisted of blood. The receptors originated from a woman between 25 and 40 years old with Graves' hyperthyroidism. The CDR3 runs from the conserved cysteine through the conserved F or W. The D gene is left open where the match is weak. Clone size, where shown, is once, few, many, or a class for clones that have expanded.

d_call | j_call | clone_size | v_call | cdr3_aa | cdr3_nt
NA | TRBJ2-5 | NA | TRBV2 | CASSRSNQPQYF | TGTGCCAGCAGTAGAAGCAATCAGCCCCAGTACTTC
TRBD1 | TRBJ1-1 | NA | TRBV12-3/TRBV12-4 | CVSSSPGQTNTKAFF | TGTGTCAGCAGTTCCCCGGGACAGACGAACACTAAAGCTTTCTTT
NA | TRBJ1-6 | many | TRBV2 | CASSELRSSYNSPLHF | TGTGCCAGCAGTGAACTGAGGAGCTCCTATAATTCACCCCTCCACTTT
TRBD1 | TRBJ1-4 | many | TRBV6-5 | CASSYSKIRDRTEKLFF | TGTGCCAGCAGTTACTCGAAGATTAGGGACAGAACTGAAAAACTGTTTTTT
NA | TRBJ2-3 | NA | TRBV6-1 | CASSEWSLQFTDTQYF | TGTGCCAGCAGTGAGTGGAGTCTTCAGTTCACAGATACGCAGTATTTT
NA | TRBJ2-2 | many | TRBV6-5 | CASSSTPVKGTGELFF | TGTGCCAGCAGTTCCACACCCGTTAAGGGCACCGGGGAGCTGTTTTTT
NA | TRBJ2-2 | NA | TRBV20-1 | CSGGGQGELFF | TGCAGTGGGGGGGGACAGGGGGAGCTGTTTTTT
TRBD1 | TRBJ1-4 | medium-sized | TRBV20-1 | CSAQTGGTNEKLFF | TGCAGTGCCCAAACAGGGGGCACTAATGAAAAACTGTTTTTT
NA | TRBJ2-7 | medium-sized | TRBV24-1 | CATSGRSLGKGYEQYF | TGTGCCACCAGTGGCCGGAGTTTGGGTAAGGGTTACGAGCAGTACTTC
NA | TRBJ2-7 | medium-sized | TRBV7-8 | CASSLAGSGYEQYF | TGTGCCAGCAGCTTAGCCGGTAGCGGCTACGAGCAGTACTTC
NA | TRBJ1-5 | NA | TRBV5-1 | CAISLGRGSNRPQHF | TGCGCCATCAGCTTGGGGCGGGGCAGCAATCGGCCCCAGCATTTT
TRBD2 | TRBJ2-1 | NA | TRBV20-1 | CSALTSGTVNEQFF | TGCAGTGCTCTAACTAGCGGGACTGTCAATGAGCAGTTCTTC
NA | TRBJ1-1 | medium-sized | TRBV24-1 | CATSEGNTEAFF | TGTGCCACCAGTGAGGGGAACACTGAAGCTTTCTTT
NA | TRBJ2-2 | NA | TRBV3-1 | CASSQGRQGTGELFF | TGTGCCAGCAGCCAAGGACGGCAGGGCACCGGGGAGCTGTTTTTT
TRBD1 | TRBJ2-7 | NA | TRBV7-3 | CASKVGQGSTYEQYF | TGTGCCAGCAAGGTGGGACAGGGGTCGACCTACGAGCAGTACTTC
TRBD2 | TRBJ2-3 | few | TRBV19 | CASDRGEGTQYF | TGTGCCAGCGACAGAGGGGAGGGCACGCAGTATTTT
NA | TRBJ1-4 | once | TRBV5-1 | CASSRRESGEKLFF | TGTGCCAGCAGCCGGCGGGAAAGTGGTGAAAAACTGTTTTTT
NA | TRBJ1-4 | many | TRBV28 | CASNGTPKEKLFF | TGTGCCAGCAACGGGACACCGAAAGAAAAACTGTTTTTT
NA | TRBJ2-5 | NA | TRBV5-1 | CASSLKVDPGETRYF | TGCGCCAGCAGCTTGAAGGTAGACCCAGGGGAGACCCGGTACTTC
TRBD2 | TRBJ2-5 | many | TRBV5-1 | CASSPGGTSETQYF | TGCGCCAGCAGCCCCGGGGGGACCTCAGAGACCCAGTACTTC
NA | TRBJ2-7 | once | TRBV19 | CASSISGRSSYEQYF | TGTGCCAGTAGTATATCGGGACGGAGCTCCTACGAGCAGTACTTC
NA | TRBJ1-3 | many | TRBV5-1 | CASRRQATSGNTIYF | TGCGCCAGCCGACGACAGGCCACCTCTGGAAACACCATATATTTT
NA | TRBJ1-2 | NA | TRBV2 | CASSASRAGYTF | TGTGCCAGCAGTGCGTCCAGGGCTGGCTACACCTTC
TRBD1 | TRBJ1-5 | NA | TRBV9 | CASSAGQGGNQPQHF | TGTGCCAGCAGCGCCGGACAGGGCGGCAATCAGCCCCAGCATTTT
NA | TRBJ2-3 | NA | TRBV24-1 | CATTDTSYNEQYF | TGTGCCACCACCGACACCTCCTACAATGAGCAGTATTTT
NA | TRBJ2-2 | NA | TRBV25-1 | CASSFYICSADMGLAGGNTGELFF | NA
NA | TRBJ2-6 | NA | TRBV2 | CASSRDIRISGANVLTF | TGTGCCAGTTCCCGGGACATTCGAATCTCTGGGGCCAACGTCCTGACTTTC
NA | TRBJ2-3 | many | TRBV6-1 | CASRETGHPGDTQYF | TGTGCCAGCAGAGAGACGGGACACCCGGGGGATACGCAGTATTTT
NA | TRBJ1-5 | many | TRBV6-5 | CASSYSTGDQPQHF | TGTGCCAGCAGTTACTCGACCGGGGATCAGCCCCAGCATTTT
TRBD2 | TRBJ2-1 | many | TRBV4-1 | CASSQDQGAGGFGGEQFF | TGCGCCAGCAGCCAAGATCAAGGGGCGGGAGGGTTTGGAGGCGAGCAGTTCTTC
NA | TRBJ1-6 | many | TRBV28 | CASTTGTGIPPLHF | TGTGCCAGCACCACAGGCACGGGGATCCCACCCCTCCACTTT
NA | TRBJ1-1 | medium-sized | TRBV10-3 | CAIKRLGGQAFF | TGTGCCATCAAAAGGTTGGGTGGTCAAGCTTTCTTT
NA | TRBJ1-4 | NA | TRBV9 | CASSVRPTNEKLFF | TGTGCCAGCAGCGTCCGTCCCACTAATGAAAAACTGTTTTTT
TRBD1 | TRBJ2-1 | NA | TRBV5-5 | CASSFQTGGSDEQFF | TGCGCCAGCAGCTTCCAGACAGGGGGCTCGGATGAGCAGTTCTTC
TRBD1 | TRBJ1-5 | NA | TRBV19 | CAWSPRTWDSRSNHNQPQHF | TGTGCCTGGAGTCCCCGAACCTGGGACAGCCGCTCGAATCACAATCAGCCCCAGCATTTT